These 11 T cell receptor beta chains were sequenced from one sample in a study of blood T cell repertoires in COVID-19. Sequenced by immunoSEQ multiplex PCR; TCRdb stores in-frame clones only, minus some. The table has nearly 250,000 clones, approximately 86% seen once. Material for sequencing was peripheral blood. These receptor sequences come from a woman aged 55-69 years who had recovered from COVID-19.

The V gene is TRBV19, the J gene TRBJ1-2; D call uncertain. With 8 bases removed from V and 2 bases from J, the gap between germline ends came to 15 bases. This CDR3 spans 14 amino acids. Germline V gene lookup returns CDR1 LNHDA and CDR2 SQIVND (reference sequence). CDR3 coding DNA: TGTGCCAGTCGGCAGAAGGCGGGGAACTATGGCTACACCTTC. This codes for CASRQKAGNYGYTF.

The J gene is TRBJ1-1, the V gene TRBV11-2; TRBD1 matches at 7 bases. V shed 3 bases and J 7 bases; nucleotides not matched to a gene: 5. From germline, CDR1 is SGHAT and CDR2 FQNNGV. This CDR3 has 13 amino acids. The CDR3 DNA reads as TGTGCCAGCAGCTTTGACAGGGAGGTTGAAGCTTTCTTT. Translating gives CASSFDREVEAFF.

This rearrangement joins TRBV29-1 to TRBJ2-3; 9 bases match TRBD2. Trimming removed 7 bases from V and 1 base from J; junction bases left unmatched: 9. Germline V gene sequence: CDR1 SQVTM, CDR2 ANQGSEA. The CDR3 totals 15 residues. The CDR3 DNA sequence: TGCAGCGCGCAGGGGGTAGCGGGGGGCACAGATACGCAGTATTTT. Translating it yields CSAQGVAGGTDTQYF.

The chain combines TRBV19 with TRBJ1-5; D is perhaps TRBD1 (6 bases). This CDR3 has 15 amino acids. Germline CDR1 LNHDA, CDR2 SQIVND (reference sequence). Trimming took off 7 bases at V and 0 bases at J, with 13 bases between the two ends. The CDR3: CASTQGHYSNQPQHF. CDR3 bases: TGTGCCAGTACCCAGGGGCACTATAGCAATCAGCCCCAGCATTTT.

The chain is built from TRBV28 and TRBJ1-5; D is unresolved. Germline V gene data show CDR1 as MDHEN and CDR2 as SYDVKM. Trimming removed 7 bases from V and 6 bases from J, with 10 bases in between. There are 12 residues in the CDR3. The CDR3 bases are TGTGCCAGCACTCTGTGGGCTCAGCCCCAGCATTTT. This codes for CASTLWAQPQHF. The variable domain in full, with the rest retrieved from reference TRBV28 and TRBJ1-5, is DVKVTQSSRYLVKRTGEKVFLECVQDMDHENMFWYRQDPGLGLRLIYFSYDVKMKEKGDIPEGYSVSREKKERFSLILESASTNQTSMYLCASTLWAQPQHFGDGTRLSIL.

J is TRBJ1-4 and V is TRBV29-1; TRBD1 is a possible D gene (6 bases). This CDR3 is 11 amino acids long. In germline, CDR1 is SQVTM, CDR2 ANQGSEA. V lost 6 bases, J lost 8 bases, and 10 bases lay in between. Here the CDR3 reads CSVMRGEKLFF. In nucleotides, the CDR3 is TGCAGCGTCATGAGGGGGGAAAAACTGTTTTTT.

The chain uses TRBV6-4 and TRBJ1-6, with 7 positions matching TRBD1. Germline V gene lookup returns CDR1 MRHNA and CDR2 SNTAGT. With V trimmed by 7 bases and J by 7 bases, 4 bases remained unmatched. This CDR3 region has 13 residues. CDR3 sequence (DNA): TGTGCCAGCAAGGAGACAGGGAATTCACCCCTCCACTTT. This codes for CASKETGNSPLHF.

The chain couples TRBV7-9 to TRBJ2-7, with TRBD1 matching 8 bases. The V segment lost 3 bases and the J segment 7 bases; nucleotides outside the gene matches: 8. This CDR3 has 14 amino acids. Germline V gene lookup returns CDR1 SEHNR and CDR2 FQNEAQ (reference sequence). The CDR3 is CASSFQRTGNEQYF. The DNA of the CDR3 is TGTGCCAGCAGCTTCCAGAGGACAGGGAATGAGCAGTACTTC.

The rearrangement links TRBV5-1 to TRBJ2-1; D is possibly TRBD1 (6 bases). V was pared by 0 bases and J by 1 base, with 14 bases between. The CDR3 loop spans 17 amino acids. Germline V gene data show CDR1 as SGHRS and CDR2 as YFSETQ. This chain's CDR3 is CASSLGWGHRSYNEQFF. The CDR3 bases are TGCGCCAGCAGCTTGGGTTGGGGACACAGGTCCTACAATGAGCAGTTCTTC.

V gene TRBV6-1 combines with J gene TRBJ2-5; TRBD2 matches at 7 bases. The ends lost 2 bases at V and 5 bases at J; junction bases unmatched: 8. The CDR3 loop spans 15 amino acids. In germline, CDR1 is MNHNS, CDR2 SASEGT. This chain's CDR3 is CASSESWYGGETQYF. CDR3 in DNA: TGTGCCAGCAGTGAATCCTGGTACGGGGGGGAGACCCAGTACTTC.

This clone occurred once. The V and J genes are TRBV21-1 and TRBJ1-4. TRBV21-1 is a listed pseudogene. This CDR3 is built from 16 residues. The CDR3 protein is CASAARRRLSNEKLFF. CDR3 DNA: TGTGCCAGCGCCGCCAGGAGGAGGTTATCTAATGAAAAACTGTTTTTT.